The 18 T cell receptor beta chains listed next were all sequenced from one sample in a study of T cells in Graves' hyperthyroidism and ophthalmopathy. Amplified TCR beta CDR3 regions came from RNA transcripts. An initial round of RT-PCR targeting the TCR CDR3 relied on the HTBI primer set. TCRdb re-derived calls from the multiplex PCR reads in MiXCR, one entry per CDR3 protein. The sample carries roughly 740,000 distinct CDR3 sequences, roughly 17% recorded once. The sequenced sample was blood. These receptors all come from a man aged 18-30 years with Graves' hyperthyroidism.

In regard to this clonotype: It may be a read error: a sequence one base away is much more abundant. The chain couples TRBV12-3 or TRBV12-4 to TRBJ1-1, with D unresolved. The CDR3 is 14 amino acids. The CDR3 DNA reads as TGTACCAGCAGTTTTAGACTCTTGAACACTGAAGCTTTCTTT. Translated, it gives CTSSFRLLNTEAFF.

This clonotype has only a few counts. CDR3 sequence reads: CASSKDATGGDTF. The CDR3 DNA is TGTGCCAGCAGTAAGGACGCTACGGGAGGCGACACCTTC. The V and J genes are TRBV6-2 or TRBV6-3 and TRBJ1-2; D gene ambiguous. Trimming took 5 bases from V and 12 from J, leaving 19 bases between them. The CDR3 runs 13 residues. Germline CDR1 MNHEY, CDR2 SVGEGT.

This clonotype has ten or more counts. The chain joins TRBV6-1 to TRBJ2-3; 8 bases map to TRBD1. The CDR3 covers 13 residues. Per germline, CDR1 MNHNS and CDR2 SASEGT. Trimming cost V 4 bases and J 5 bases; bases outside gene matches: 2. The CDR3 protein is CASSGQGLDTQYF. The CDR3 DNA is TGTGCCAGCAGTGGACAGGGGTTAGATACGCAGTATTTT.

The J gene is TRBJ1-3, the V gene TRBV18; D possibly corresponds to TRBD1 (5 bases). This CDR3 comprises 17 residues. The germline V gene encodes CDR1 KGHSH and CDR2 LQKENI. With 3 bases removed from V and 2 bases from J, the gap between germline ends came to 17 bases. CDR3 amino acids: CASSPLAGARPGNTIYF. The CDR3 bases are TGTGCCAGCTCACCCCTCGCTGGGGCCCGCCCTGGAAACACCATATATTTT.

This clonotype was seen a handful of times. The chain couples TRBV19 to TRBJ2-7, with D possibly called TRBD1 or TRBD2 (5 bases each). In germline, CDR1 is LNHDA, CDR2 SQIVND (reference sequence). V shed 5 bases and J shed 2 bases, with 10 bases lying between them. The CDR3 sequence is 13 residues long. In DNA form, the CDR3 reads TGTGCCAGTAGTTCGGGACCGGCCTACGAGCAGTACTTC. Its translation: CASSSGPAYEQYF. Complete variable domain (other parts from reference TRBV19 and TRBJ2-7): DGGITQSPKYLFRKEGQNVTLSCEQNLNHDAMYWYRQDPGQGLRLIYYSQIVNDFQKGDIAEGYSVSREKKESFPLTVTSAQKNPTAFYLCASSSGPAYEQYFGPGTRLTVT.

This clonotype appeared many times. The J gene is TRBJ2-2, the V gene TRBV3-1; possible D gene TRBD1, 5 bases. The CDR3 extends over 13 amino acids. Germline CDR1 and CDR2: LGHDT and YNNKEL (reference sequence). Trimming stripped 4 bases from V and 6 bases from J, with 9 bases between. The CDR3 sequence is CASSRRQSGELFF. The DNA of the CDR3 is TGTGCCAGCAGCCGGAGACAGTCCGGGGAGCTGTTTTTT. Using reference TRBV3-1 and TRBJ2-2 for the parts outside the CDR3, the full variable domain is DTAVSQTPKYLVTQMGNDKSIKCEQNLGHDTMYWYKQDSKKFLKIMFSYNNKELIINETVPNRFSPKSPDKAHLNLHINSLELGDSAVYFCASSRRQSGELFFGEGSRLTVL.

This clonotype has more than one count but fewer than ten. The V and J genes are TRBV4-1 and TRBJ2-1, with 10 bases lining up with TRBD2. V lost 2 bases, J lost 7 bases, and 17 bases stayed unmatched. The CDR3 is 19 amino acids. Germline loops: CDR1 MGHRA, CDR2 YSYEKL. CDR3 loop: CASSQRRGGLAGDGNEQFF. The CDR3 DNA follows: TGCGCCAGCAGCCAACGCAGGGGGGGCCTAGCGGGAGACGGTAATGAGCAGTTCTTC.

This clonotype was seen a handful of times. This chain connects TRBV6-2 or TRBV6-3 to TRBJ2-7; D perhaps matches TRBD1 (6 bases). Germline V gene lookup returns CDR1 MNHEY and CDR2 SVGEGT. V lost 4 bases and J lost 2, with 18 bases in between. The CDR3 contains 16 residues. The CDR3 DNA follows: TGTGCCAGCAGTTTTTCACTCAGGACAGTAGCCTACGAGCAGTACTTC. Protein product: CASSFSLRTVAYEQYF.

The rearrangement links TRBV20-1 to TRBJ2-2, with 13 bases aligning to TRBD2. The ends lost 0 bases at V and 7 bases at J; junction bases unmatched: 2. Germline V CDR1 and CDR2: DFQATT, SNEGSKA (reference sequence). The CDR3 is made up of 15 amino acids. CDR3 sequence: CSARDGTSGIGELFF. The CDR3 DNA is TGCAGTGCTAGAGACGGGACTAGCGGGATCGGGGAGCTGTTTTTT.

The chain employs TRBV24-1 and TRBJ2-1, with TRBD1 identical over 11 bases. Per the germline V gene, CDR1 is KGHDR and CDR2 is SFDVKD. V was pared by 4 bases and J by 4 bases, with 8 bases of the junction left unmatched. The CDR3 has 17 residues. CDR3 loop: CATSESGQGAPYNEQFF. DNA of the CDR3: TGTGCCACCAGTGAGTCCGGACAGGGGGCGCCTTACAATGAGCAGTTCTTC.

The table lists this clonotype with many counts. The chain combines TRBV28 with TRBJ2-5; 12 bases match TRBD2. Trimming at V came to 3 bases and at J to 6 bases, leaving 5 bases not matched to a gene. Germline V gene sequence: CDR1 MDHEN, CDR2 SYDVKM. This CDR3 spans 15 amino acids. The CDR3 bases are TGTGCCAGCAGTTTTGCACTAGCGGGAGGAAAGACCCAGTACTTC. Its translation is CASSFALAGGKTQYF.

This clonotype occurred a few times. This sequence joins TRBV20-1 and TRBJ2-1; 11 bases map to TRBD2. The CDR3 is 14 residues long. V was clipped by 6 bases and J by 8 bases; unmatched bases: 9. Germline V gene sequence: CDR1 DFQATT, CDR2 SNEGSKA (reference sequence). For the CDR3, the DNA is TGCAGTGCCAAGGACGGACTAGCGGGTTATGAGCAGTTCTTC. It yields the protein CSAKDGLAGYEQFF.

The table lists this clonotype with a few counts. V and J are TRBV12-3 or TRBV12-4 and TRBJ1-1; TRBD1 matches 7 bases. Trimming cost V 7 bases and J 7 bases; bases outside gene matches: 9. The CDR3 covers 13 residues. CDR3 region: CASNRNRDSEAFF. The CDR3 nucleotides read TGTGCCAGCAACCGGAACCGGGACAGTGAAGCTTTCTTT.

This clonotype was recorded at least ten times. The genes are TRBV5-1 and TRBJ2-1; D perhaps matches TRBD2 (6 bases). V was shortened by 0 bases and J by 0 bases, with 13 bases between the two germline ends. Per the germline V gene, CDR1 is SGHRS and CDR2 is YFSETQ. This CDR3 region has 17 residues. CDR3: CASSLAQAGPSYNEQFF. The CDR3 DNA sequence: TGCGCCAGCAGCTTGGCCCAGGCGGGGCCCTCCTACAATGAGCAGTTCTTC.

This clonotype was recorded many times. The genes are TRBV28 and TRBJ1-1; weak D call: TRBD1 (6 bases). Germline V gene data show CDR1 as MDHEN and CDR2 as SYDVKM. The CDR3 is 16 amino acids. Trimming removed 5 bases at V and 0 bases at J, with 16 bases between. Here the CDR3 DNA reads TGTGCCAGCAGTCCCTGGACAGCTTACATGAACACTGAAGCTTTCTTT. It yields the protein CASSPWTAYMNTEAFF.

DNA for the CDR3: TGCAGTGCTAGGCAGACAGGGGGCGGAAATTCACCCCTCCACTTT. Amino acid sequence: CSARQTGGGNSPLHF. The chain carries TRBV20-1 and TRBJ1-6, with 10 nucleotides matching TRBD1. The CDR3 contains 15 residues. Germline CDR1 DFQATT, CDR2 SNEGSKA (reference sequence). Trimming took 3 bases from V and 7 from J; bases not matched to a gene: 6.

The rearrangement joins TRBV2 to TRBJ1-3, with D maybe TRBD1 (5 bases). The V end lost 4 bases, the J end lost 8 bases, and 9 bases lay between the germline ends. The CDR3 contains 12 residues. Germline V gene data show CDR1 as SNHLY and CDR2 as FYNNEI. The CDR3 spells CASSAGGDTIYF. As DNA, the CDR3 is TGTGCCAGCAGTGCGGGAGGGGACACCATATATTTT. Based on the CDR3 plus reference TRBV2 and TRBJ1-3, the full variable domain is EPEVTQTPSHQVTQMGQEVILRCVPISNHLYFYWYRQILGQKVEFLVSFYNNEISEKSEIFDDQFSVERPDGSNFTLKIRSTKLEDSAMYFCASSAGGDTIYFGEGSWLTVV.

The chain carries TRBV5-6 and TRBJ2-7, with D possibly being TRBD1 (6 bases). Trimming took off 2 bases at V and 6 bases at J, with 12 bases between the two ends. Per the germline V gene, CDR1 is SGHDT and CDR2 is YYEEEE. CDR3 length: 13 residues. The CDR3 here is CASSFTGPVEQYF. The CDR3 nucleotides read TGTGCCAGCAGCTTTACAGGGCCTGTCGAGCAGTACTTC.